This TCR beta chain was sequenced during a study of cytomegalovirus exposure and HLA in healthy donors. Researchers ran the PCR with 60 Vbeta and 13 Jbeta primers. Data came from immunoSEQ multiplex PCR; TCRdb stores just in-frame clones and leaves some out. The sample shows approximately 130,000 clones, roughly 83% of them seen only once. The CDR3 has 20 residues. The germline V gene encodes CDR1 LGHNA and CDR2 YNFKEQ. The V gene end was trimmed by 4 bases and the J gene end by 1 base; junction bases not matched to a gene: 14. General observations from the study: DRB1 showed the most TCR associations and HLA-C the fewest in a later analysis, as rates varied by HLA locus. As immune exposure information, only CMV serostatus was available.

This clone was seen just once. The antigen is not known. The chain couples TRBV4-2 to TRBJ2-6, with 9 bases matching TRBD1. The sequencing sample was made of PBMCs. The sequence was collected from a girl aged 2 to 9 in good health and CMV-seronegative. Here the CDR3 reads CASSRTGTGWEFSGANVLTF. Here the CDR3 DNA reads TGTGCCAGCAGCCGCACCGGGACAGGGTGGGAGTTTTCTGGGGCCAACGTCCTGACTTTC.